The 5 T cell receptor beta chains in this list originate from one sample, sequenced in a study of CD8 T cells in Susac syndrome (dated by TCRdb to about 2019). Receptor amplification or capture employed the immunoSEQ multiplex PCR assay. RNA was extracted using the RNeasy kit, and roughly 0.5 to 1 microgram was reverse transcribed with random hexamers. Through fastp at Q25 and MiXCR, TCRdb rebuilt clones from the public reads, retaining in-frame beta chains. Entries are consolidated by CDR3 protein sequence, retaining the most common genes and DNA. The sample profile shows more than 150,000 distinct CDR3 sequences; around 95% of them were found once. About 0.13% of the sample belongs to the ten largest clones. Material for sequencing was CD4+ T cells from PBMCs. The receptor source for this set is a human donor with Susac syndrome.

This chain uses TRBV4-3 with TRBJ1-5; no firm D call. The CDR3 consists of 16 residues. Germline lookup yields CDR1 LGHNA and CDR2 YSLEER. V lost 2 bases, J lost 3 bases, and 14 bases lay in between. CDR3 nucleotides: TGCGCCAGCAGCCAAAACCACGGGGTTGCCAATCAGCCCCAGCATTTT. This translates into CASSQNHGVANQPQHF.

V usage is TRBV12-3 or TRBV12-4 and J usage is TRBJ2-5; D call uncertain. CDR3 length: 14 residues. V was trimmed by 2 bases and J by 1 base, leaving 8 bases between them. For the CDR3, the DNA is TGTGCCAGCAGTTTACGGCAGTTCCAAGAGACCCAGTACTTC. It is translated as CASSLRQFQETQYF.

V is TRBV29-1 and J is TRBJ2-3, with D perhaps TRBD1 (6 bases). Germline CDR1 reads SQVTM; CDR2 reads ANQGSEA. V gave up 4 bases and J gave up 1 base, with 18 bases separating them. The CDR3 has 16 residues. The CDR3 DNA reads TGCAGCGTTGGGAAATCTTCGGGACACGGCACAGATACGCAGTATTTT. Protein product: CSVGKSSGHGTDTQYF.

This clonotype came up once. CDR3 amino acids: CASSYSGISGSPSIQYF. The CDR3 nucleotides read TGTGCCAGCAGTTACTCGGGGATTAGCGGGAGCCCAAGCATTCAGTACTTC. This chain uses TRBV6-5 with TRBJ2-4; 9 bases fit TRBD2. Germline lookup yields CDR1 MNHEY and CDR2 SVGAGI. The CDR3 is made up of 17 amino acids. The ends lost 0 bases at V and 9 bases at J; junction bases unmatched: 12.

This rearrangement joins TRBV28 to TRBJ2-7, with a tentative D call TRBD2 (5 bases). Germline V lookup: CDR1 MDHEN, CDR2 SYDVKM. The CDR3 contains 14 residues. Trimming cost V 5 bases and J 2 bases, with 13 bases left between them. The CDR3 protein is CASSQGLQTYEQYF. CDR3 sequence (DNA): TGTGCCAGCAGTCAAGGACTGCAAACCTACGAGCAGTACTTC.